The entry that follows covers one T cell receptor (beta chain) sequence. The CDR3 covers 14 residues. Germline lookup yields CDR1 SGHTS and CDR2 YDEGEE. V shed 7 bases, J shed 8 bases, and the junction held 8 bases outside the gene matches. The data were taken from a study of T cell changes during pregnancy in multiple sclerosis. Sequencing was performed with immunoSEQ multiplex PCR; in TCRdb, only in-frame clones are kept and a portion is missing. Of 39,000 or so clones in the sample, 90% to 95% are singletons; the top ten hold about 8%. The sequence came from a female donor with multiple sclerosis, enrolled in a pregnancy study. The source material was CD8+ T cells from peripheral blood mononuclear cells, sampled in the third trimester of pregnancy. The chain joins TRBV5-8 to TRBJ2-4; TRBD2 matches at 11 bases. The DNA for the CDR3 is TGTGCCAGCGGCCTACTAGCGGGAGTCGACATTCAGTACTTC. Translated: CASGLLAGVDIQYF.